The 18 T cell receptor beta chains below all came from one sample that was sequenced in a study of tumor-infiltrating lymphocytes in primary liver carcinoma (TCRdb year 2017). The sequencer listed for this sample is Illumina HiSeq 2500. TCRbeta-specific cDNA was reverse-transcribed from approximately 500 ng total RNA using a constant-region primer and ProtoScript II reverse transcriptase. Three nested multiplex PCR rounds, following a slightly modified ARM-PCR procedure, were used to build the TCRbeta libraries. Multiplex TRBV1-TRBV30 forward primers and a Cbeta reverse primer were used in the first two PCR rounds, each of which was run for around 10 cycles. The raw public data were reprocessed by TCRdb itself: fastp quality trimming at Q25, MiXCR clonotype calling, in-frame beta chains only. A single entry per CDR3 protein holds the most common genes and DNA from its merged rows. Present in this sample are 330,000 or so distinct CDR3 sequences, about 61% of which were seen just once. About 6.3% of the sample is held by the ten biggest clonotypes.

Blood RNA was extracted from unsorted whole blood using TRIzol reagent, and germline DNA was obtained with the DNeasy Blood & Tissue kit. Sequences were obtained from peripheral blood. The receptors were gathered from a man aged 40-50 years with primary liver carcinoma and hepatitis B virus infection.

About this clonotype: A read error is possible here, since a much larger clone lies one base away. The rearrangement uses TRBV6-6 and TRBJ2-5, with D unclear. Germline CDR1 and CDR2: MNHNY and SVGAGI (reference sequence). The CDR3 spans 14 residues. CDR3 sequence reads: CASSLADHQGTQYF. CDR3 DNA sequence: TGTGCCAGCAGCTTAGCAGATCACCAAGGGACCCAGTACTTC.

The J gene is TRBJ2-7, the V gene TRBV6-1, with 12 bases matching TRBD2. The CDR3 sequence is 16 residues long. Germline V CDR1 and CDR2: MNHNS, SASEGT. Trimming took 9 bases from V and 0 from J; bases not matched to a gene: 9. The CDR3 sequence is CASLTSGSLHSYEQYF. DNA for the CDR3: TGTGCCAGTTTGACTAGCGGGAGTCTTCACTCCTACGAGCAGTACTTC.

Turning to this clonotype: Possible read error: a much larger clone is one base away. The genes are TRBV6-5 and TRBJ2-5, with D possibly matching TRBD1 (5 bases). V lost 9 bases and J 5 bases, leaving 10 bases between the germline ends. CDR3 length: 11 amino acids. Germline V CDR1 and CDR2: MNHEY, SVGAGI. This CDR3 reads CARRKGETQYF. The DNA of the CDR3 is TGTGCCAGAAGGAAGGGGGAGACCCAGTACTTC.

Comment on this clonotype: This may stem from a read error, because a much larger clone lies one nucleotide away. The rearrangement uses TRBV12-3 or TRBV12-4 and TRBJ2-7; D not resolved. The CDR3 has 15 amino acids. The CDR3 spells CTSSQKGVKGWEQYF. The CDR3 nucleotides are TGTACCAGCAGTCAAAAGGGTGTTAAAGGCTGGGAGCAGTACTTC.

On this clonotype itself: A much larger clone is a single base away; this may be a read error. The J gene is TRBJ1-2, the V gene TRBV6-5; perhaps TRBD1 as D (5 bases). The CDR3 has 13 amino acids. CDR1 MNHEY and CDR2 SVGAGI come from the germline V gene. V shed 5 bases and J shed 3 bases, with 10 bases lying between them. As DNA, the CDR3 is TGTGCCAGCAGTCAAATGGGGCACTATGGCTACACCTTC. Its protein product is CASSQMGHYGYTF.

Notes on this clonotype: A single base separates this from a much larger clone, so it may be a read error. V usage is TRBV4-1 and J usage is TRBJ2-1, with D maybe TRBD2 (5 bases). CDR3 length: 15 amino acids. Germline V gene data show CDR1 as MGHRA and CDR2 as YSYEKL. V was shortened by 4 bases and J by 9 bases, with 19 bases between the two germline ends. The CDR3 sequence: CASSLGNRGSGEQFF. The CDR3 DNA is TGCGCCAGCAGCCTCGGGAATAGAGGGAGCGGTGAGCAGTTCTTC.

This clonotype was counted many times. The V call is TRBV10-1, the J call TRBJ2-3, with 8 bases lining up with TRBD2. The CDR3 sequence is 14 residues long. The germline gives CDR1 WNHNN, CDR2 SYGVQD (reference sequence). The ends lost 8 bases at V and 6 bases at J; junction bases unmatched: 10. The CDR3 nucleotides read TGCGCCAGCGCCCCAGCGGGGGAAAGGGATACGCAGTATTTT. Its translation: CASAPAGERDTQYF.

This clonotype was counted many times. CDR3 residues: CASSHQGGYEQYF. CDR3 DNA: TGTGCCAGCAGCCACCAAGGAGGCTACGAGCAGTACTTC. The rearrangement links TRBV4-2 to TRBJ2-7; a weak D match, TRBD2 (5 bases). This CDR3 is built from 13 residues. The V and J ends lost 3 bases and 3 bases respectively, with 9 bases between them. CDR1 is LGHNA and CDR2 is YNFKEQ in the germline V gene.

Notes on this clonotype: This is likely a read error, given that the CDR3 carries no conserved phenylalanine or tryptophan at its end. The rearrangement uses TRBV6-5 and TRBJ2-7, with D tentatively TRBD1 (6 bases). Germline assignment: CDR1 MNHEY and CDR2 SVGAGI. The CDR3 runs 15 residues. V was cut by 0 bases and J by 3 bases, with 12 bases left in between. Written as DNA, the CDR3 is TGTGCCAGCAGTTACTCGGGGGCCAGGGTCTACGAGCAGTACTTA. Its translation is CASSYSGARVYEQYL.

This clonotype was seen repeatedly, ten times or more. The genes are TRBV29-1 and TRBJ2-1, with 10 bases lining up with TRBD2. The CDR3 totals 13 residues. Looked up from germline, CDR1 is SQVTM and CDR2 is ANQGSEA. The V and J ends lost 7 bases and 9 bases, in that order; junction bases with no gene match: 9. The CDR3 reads CSAEPSGRGEQFF. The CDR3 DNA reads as TGCAGCGCTGAGCCTAGCGGGAGAGGTGAGCAGTTCTTC.

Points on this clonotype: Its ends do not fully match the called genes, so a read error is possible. The CDR3, as DNA: TGCGCCAGCAGCTTGCTGGGGGACTACGAGCAGCACTTC. Protein product: CASSLLGDYEQHF. The rearrangement links TRBV5-1 to TRBJ2-7; TRBD2 aligns across 7 bases. Germline CDR1 SGHRS, CDR2 YFSETQ. This CDR3 is built from 13 residues.

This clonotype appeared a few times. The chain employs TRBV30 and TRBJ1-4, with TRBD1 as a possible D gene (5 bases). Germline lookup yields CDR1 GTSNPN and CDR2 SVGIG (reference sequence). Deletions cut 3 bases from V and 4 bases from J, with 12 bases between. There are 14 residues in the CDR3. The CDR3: CAWSTGRGNEKLFF. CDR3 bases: TGTGCCTGGAGCACAGGTAGAGGTAATGAAAAACTGTTTTTT.

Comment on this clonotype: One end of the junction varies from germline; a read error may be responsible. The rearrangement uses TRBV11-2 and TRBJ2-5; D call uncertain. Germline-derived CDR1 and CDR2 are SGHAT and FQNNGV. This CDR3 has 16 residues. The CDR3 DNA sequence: TGTGCCAGCAGCATAGAGTGGGCTGGCCGGCAAGAGACCCAGTACTTC. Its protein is CASSIEWAGRQETQYF.

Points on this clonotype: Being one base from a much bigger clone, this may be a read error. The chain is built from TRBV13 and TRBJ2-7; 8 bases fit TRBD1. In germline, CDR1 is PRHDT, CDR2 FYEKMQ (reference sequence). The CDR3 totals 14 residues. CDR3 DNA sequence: TGTACCAGCAGCTCCGGACAGGGTTTCTACGAGCAGTACTTC. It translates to CTSSSGQGFYEQYF.

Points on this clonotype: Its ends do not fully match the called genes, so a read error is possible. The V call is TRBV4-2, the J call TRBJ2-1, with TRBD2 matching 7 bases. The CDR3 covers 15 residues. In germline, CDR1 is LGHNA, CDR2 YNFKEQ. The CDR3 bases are TGTGCCAACAGCCGTCTGGCGGGAGCTTCAAATGAACAGTTCTTC. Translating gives CANSRLAGASNEQFF.

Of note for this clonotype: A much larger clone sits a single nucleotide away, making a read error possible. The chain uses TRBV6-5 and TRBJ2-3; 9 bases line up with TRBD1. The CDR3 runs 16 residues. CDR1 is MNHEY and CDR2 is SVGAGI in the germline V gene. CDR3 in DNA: TGTGCCAGCAGGAGAACAGGGGGCTGGGGCACAGGTACGCAGTATTTT. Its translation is CASRRTGGWGTGTQYF.

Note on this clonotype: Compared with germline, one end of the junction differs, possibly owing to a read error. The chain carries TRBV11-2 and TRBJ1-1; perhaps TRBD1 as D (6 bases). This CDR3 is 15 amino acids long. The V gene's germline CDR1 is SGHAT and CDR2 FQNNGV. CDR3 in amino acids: CASSLVGHGIGEAFF. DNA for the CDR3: TGTGCCAGCAGTTTAGTGGGACATGGTATTGGTGAAGCTTTCTTT.

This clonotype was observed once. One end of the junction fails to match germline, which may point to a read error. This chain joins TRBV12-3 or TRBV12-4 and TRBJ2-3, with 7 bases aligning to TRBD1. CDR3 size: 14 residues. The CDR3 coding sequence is TGTGCCAGCAGCTACAGGGGTACCCCAGATACGCTGTATTTT. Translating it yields CASSYRGTPDTLYF.